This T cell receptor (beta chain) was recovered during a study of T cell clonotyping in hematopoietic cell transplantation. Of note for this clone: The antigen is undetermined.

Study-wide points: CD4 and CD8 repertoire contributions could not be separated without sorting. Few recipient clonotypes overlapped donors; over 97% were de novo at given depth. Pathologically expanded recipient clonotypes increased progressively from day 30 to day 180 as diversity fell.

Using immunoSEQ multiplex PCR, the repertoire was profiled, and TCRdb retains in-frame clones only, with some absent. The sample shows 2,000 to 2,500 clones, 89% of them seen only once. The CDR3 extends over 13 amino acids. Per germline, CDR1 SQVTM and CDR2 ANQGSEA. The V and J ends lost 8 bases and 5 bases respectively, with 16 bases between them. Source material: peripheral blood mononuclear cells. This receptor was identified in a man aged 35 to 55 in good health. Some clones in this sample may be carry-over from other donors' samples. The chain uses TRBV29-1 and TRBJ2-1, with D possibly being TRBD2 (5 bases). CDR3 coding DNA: TGCAGCCCCGCGGGCCTCGGAGACAATGAGCAGTTCTTC. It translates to CSPAGLGDNEQFF.